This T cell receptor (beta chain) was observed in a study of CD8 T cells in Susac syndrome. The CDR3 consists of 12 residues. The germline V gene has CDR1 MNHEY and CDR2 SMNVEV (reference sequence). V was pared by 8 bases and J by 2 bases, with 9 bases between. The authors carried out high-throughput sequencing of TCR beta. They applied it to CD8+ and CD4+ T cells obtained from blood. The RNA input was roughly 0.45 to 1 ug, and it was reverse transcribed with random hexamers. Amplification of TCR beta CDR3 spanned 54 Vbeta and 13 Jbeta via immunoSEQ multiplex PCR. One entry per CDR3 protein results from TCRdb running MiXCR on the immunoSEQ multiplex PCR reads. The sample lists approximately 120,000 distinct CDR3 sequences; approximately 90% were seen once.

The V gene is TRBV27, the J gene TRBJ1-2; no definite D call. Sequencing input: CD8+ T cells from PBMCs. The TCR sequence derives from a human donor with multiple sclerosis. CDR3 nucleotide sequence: TGTGCCAGCTTCGAGTTGAACTATGGCTACACCTTC. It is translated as CASFELNYGYTF.